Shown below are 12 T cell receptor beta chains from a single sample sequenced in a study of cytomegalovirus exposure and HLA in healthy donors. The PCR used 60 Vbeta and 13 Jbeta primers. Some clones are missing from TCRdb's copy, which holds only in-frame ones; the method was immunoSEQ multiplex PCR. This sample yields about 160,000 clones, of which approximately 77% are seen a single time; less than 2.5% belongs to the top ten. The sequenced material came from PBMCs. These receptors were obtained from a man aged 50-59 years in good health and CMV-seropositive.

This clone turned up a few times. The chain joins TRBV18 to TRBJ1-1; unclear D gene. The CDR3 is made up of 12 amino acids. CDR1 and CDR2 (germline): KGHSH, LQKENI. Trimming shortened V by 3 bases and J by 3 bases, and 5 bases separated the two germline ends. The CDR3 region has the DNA TGTGCCAGCTCACCCCAATACACTGAAGCTTTCTTT. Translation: CASSPQYTEAFF.

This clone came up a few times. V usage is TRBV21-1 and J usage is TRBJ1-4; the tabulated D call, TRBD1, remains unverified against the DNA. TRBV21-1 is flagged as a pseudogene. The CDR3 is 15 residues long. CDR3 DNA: TGTGCCAGCAGCAAAGTAGGCAGGGCGAATGAAAAACTGTTTTTT. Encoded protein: CASSKVGRANEKLFF.

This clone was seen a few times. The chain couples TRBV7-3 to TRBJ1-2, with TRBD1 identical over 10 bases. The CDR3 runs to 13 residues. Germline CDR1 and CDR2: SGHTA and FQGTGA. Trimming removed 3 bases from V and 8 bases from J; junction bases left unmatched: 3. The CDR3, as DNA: TGTGCCAGCAGCTTGGGACAGGGGTGGGGCTACACCTTC. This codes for CASSLGQGWGYTF.

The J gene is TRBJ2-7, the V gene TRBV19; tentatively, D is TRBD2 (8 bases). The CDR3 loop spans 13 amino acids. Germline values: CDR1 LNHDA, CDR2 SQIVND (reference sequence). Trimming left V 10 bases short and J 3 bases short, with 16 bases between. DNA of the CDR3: TGTGCCACCTCGGGAGGGGGCATCTACGAGCAGTACTTC. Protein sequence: CATSGGGIYEQYF.

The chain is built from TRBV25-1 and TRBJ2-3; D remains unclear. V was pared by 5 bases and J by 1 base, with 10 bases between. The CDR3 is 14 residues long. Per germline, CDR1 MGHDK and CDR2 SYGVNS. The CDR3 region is CASSRSSGTDTQYF. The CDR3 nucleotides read TGTGCCAGCAGTAGATCGTCGGGCACAGATACGCAGTATTTT.

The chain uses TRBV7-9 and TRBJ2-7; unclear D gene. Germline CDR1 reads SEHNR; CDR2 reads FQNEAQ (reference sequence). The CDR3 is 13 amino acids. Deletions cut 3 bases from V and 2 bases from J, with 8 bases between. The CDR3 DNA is TGTGCCAGCAGCTTTGATGGCCCCTACGAGCAGTACTTC. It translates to CASSFDGPYEQYF.

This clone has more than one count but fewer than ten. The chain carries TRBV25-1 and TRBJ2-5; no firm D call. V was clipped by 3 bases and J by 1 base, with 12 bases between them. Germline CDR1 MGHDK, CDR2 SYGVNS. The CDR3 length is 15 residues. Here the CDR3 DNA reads TGTGCCAGCAGTGATCCCCGGGTGATCCAAGAGACCCAGTACTTC. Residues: CASSDPRVIQETQYF.

CDR3 loop: CASSLEAVNNEKLFF. The CDR3 nucleotides are TGTGCCAGCAGCTTAGAGGCGGTAAACAATGAAAAACTGTTTTTT. This rearrangement joins TRBV7-9 to TRBJ1-4; D not resolved. Per the germline V gene, CDR1 is SEHNR and CDR2 is FQNEAQ (reference sequence). V was pared by 1 base and J by 5 bases, with 11 bases between. The CDR3 consists of 15 residues.

As DNA, the CDR3 is TGTGCCAGCAGTTACTCTTGGCCAGCCTACGAGCAGTACTTC. It encodes CASSYSWPAYEQYF. This chain uses TRBV6-5 with TRBJ2-7; no clear D. CDR1 and CDR2 (germline): MNHEY, SVGAGI. This CDR3 comprises 14 residues. V shed 0 bases and J shed 2 bases, with 8 bases lying between them.

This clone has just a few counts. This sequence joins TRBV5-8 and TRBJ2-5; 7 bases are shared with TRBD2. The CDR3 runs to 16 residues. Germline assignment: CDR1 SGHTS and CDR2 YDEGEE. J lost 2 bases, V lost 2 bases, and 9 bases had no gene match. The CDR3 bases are TGTGCCAGCAGCTTACTGGGTAGCGGGCTTCAAGAGACCCAGTACTTC. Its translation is CASSLLGSGLQETQYF.

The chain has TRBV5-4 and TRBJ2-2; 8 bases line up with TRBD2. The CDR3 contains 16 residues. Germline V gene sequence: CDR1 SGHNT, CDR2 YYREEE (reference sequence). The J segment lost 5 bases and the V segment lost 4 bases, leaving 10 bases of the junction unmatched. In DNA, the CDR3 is TGTGCCAGCAGCATAAGCGGGGGTAGTCGAACCGGGGAGCTGTTTTTT. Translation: CASSISGGSRTGELFF. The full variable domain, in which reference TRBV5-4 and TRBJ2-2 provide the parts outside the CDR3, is ETGVTQSPTHLIKTRGQQVTLRCSSQSGHNTVSWYQQALGQGPQFIFQYYREEENGRGNFPPRFSGLQFPNYSSELNVNALELDDSALYLCASSISGGSRTGELFFGEGSRLTVL.

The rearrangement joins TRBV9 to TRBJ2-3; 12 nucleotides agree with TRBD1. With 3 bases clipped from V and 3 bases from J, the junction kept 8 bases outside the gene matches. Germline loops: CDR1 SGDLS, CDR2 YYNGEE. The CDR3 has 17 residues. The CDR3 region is CASSAPGQGALTDTQYF. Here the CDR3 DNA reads TGTGCCAGCAGCGCACCGGGACAGGGGGCTCTGACAGATACGCAGTATTTT. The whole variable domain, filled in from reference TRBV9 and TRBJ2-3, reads DSGVTQTPKHLITATGQRVTLRCSPRSGDLSVYWYQQSLDQGLQFLIQYYNGEERAKGNILERFSAQQFPDLHSELNLSSLELGDSALYFCASSAPGQGALTDTQYFGPGTRLTVL.